This T cell receptor beta chain was sequenced for a study of T cell repertoires in cytomegalovirus infection. Study overall: In the study, CMV epitopes included recently identified HLA-C-restricted and well-studied HLA-B-restricted ones. Through public TCR beta signatures, both CMV infection and matching HLA type were indicated. Study-wide points: Ex vivo responses were dominated by HLA-C-restricted CMV-specific TCR beta clonotypes. Summed frequency of shared TCR beta families picked out CMV carriers who also had the relevant HLA.

TCRdb re-analysed the reads in MiXCR, keeping a single row per CDR3 protein. The table lists roughly 990,000 distinct CDR3 sequences, approximately 31% of them singletons. This clonotype has more than one count but fewer than ten. Its cognate antigen is unknown. This receptor was taken from a human donor in good health (CMV status not recorded). Some clones in this sample may be carry-over from other donors' samples. Sample: cultured CD8+ T cells from PBMCs, taken from culture after CMV antigen stimulation.

The DNA of the CDR3 is TGTGCCAGCAGCTTATCTACAGGGTCGGGGAATGAGCAGTTCTTC. Protein sequence: CASSLSTGSGNEQFF. The chain joins TRBV7-6 to TRBJ2-1, with D perhaps TRBD1 (6 bases). V dropped 2 bases and J dropped 7 bases, with 15 bases sitting between them. The germline V gene encodes CDR1 SGHVS and CDR2 FNYEAQ. The CDR3 has 15 amino acids.